This TCR beta chain came from a study of OX40 agonist ivuxolimab in advanced cancers. Worth noting for this clone: Its antigen is as yet unknown.

The assay was immunoSEQ multiplex PCR, and TCRdb's table has in-frame clones only and misses some. Altogether around 82,000 clones are present, around 88% being singletons, with the ten largest covering less than 0.85%. Study results and caveats: The investigators did not determine what antigen specificity the expanded peripheral T cells had. On average, CD8+ T cells showed a greater number of expanded clones than CD4+. Blood T cells, both CD4+ and CD8+, expanded clonally by week 6 at 0.1 to 3.0 mg/kg.

The V end was cut by 1 base, the J end by 4 bases, with 5 bases between. Germline CDR1 reads SGHAT; CDR2 reads FQNNGV. This CDR3 region has 13 residues. The chain has TRBV11-2 and TRBJ1-5, with no clear D. The sequences come from CD4+ or CD8+ T cells sorted from blood, collected in a trial of the OX40 agonist ivuxolimab. The sequence was collected from an adult with an advanced solid tumor such as melanoma, head and neck, liver or kidney cancer. For the CDR3, the DNA is TGTGCCAGCAGCTTAGGTATTAATCAGCCCCAGCATTTT. Translating it yields CASSLGINQPQHF.